The clone carrying this T cell receptor beta chain was observed at least ten times. Its cognate antigen is unknown. This sample is part of a study of T-cell reconstitution after alpha-beta-depleted transplantation in children. Points from the study as a whole: Newly produced T cells mostly accounted for T-cell counts and diversity one year post-transplant. Several hundred expanded graft clones reportedly supplied alpha-beta T cells about two months after transplant.

Unique molecular identifiers were built into the TCRbeta library. TCRdb ran MiXCR on the PCR reads and lists one entry per CDR3 protein. Here the sample spans 55,000 to 70,000 distinct CDR3 sequences, roughly a tenth being singletons. Per the germline V gene, CDR1 is MDHEN and CDR2 is SYDVKM. This CDR3 comprises 14 residues. Trimming at V came to 6 bases and at J to 2 bases, leaving 6 bases not matched to a gene. The J gene is TRBJ2-7, the V gene TRBV28; 8 bases fit TRBD2. This clonotype was obtained from a boy aged 10-17 years with acute myeloid leukemia, due to receive a stem cell transplant. The sequences come from PBMCs, collected before TCRalphabeta/CD19-depleted stem cell transplant. The CDR3 bases are TGTGCCAGCAGGTCGGGAGGGGGGACCTACGAGCAGTACTTC. Its protein is CASRSGGGTYEQYF.